This T cell receptor beta chain was observed in a study of metastatic and nonmetastatic thyroid tumors. Every patient was untreated before thyroid surgery. The CDR3 is made up of 16 amino acids. Germline CDR1 SGHRS, CDR2 YFSETQ. After removal of 2 bases from V and 2 bases from J, the junction contained 4 bases not matched to a gene. There are many counts of this clone. Authors' data handling: It was from CDR3 differences across clinicopathological groups that a distant-metastasis classifier for papillary thyroid cancer was built. TCRdb re-analyzed the PCR reads through MiXCR. TCRdb, rather than the study authors, made the V and J calls. The profile shows tens of thousands of clones, 15% to 20% of them singletons.

The sample comprised blood. The V gene is TRBV5-1, the J gene TRBJ2-6, with TRBD2 identical over 7 bases. The receptor was isolated from a female donor with papillary thyroid cancer or a benign thyroid nodule (not recorded which). Some clones in this sample may be carry-over from other donors' samples. The CDR3 DNA follows: TGCGCCAGCAGCTTAAGGGAGGGGACTGGGGCCAACGTCCTGACTTTC. Translated, it gives CASSLREGTGANVLTF.